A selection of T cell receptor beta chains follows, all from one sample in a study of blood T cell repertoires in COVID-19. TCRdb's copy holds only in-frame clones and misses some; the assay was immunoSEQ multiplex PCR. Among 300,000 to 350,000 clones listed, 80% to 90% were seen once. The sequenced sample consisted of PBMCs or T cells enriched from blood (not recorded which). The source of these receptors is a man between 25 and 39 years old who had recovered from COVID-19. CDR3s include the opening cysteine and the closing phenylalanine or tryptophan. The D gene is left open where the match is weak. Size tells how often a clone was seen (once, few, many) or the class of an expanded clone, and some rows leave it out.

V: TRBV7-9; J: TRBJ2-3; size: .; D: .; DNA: TGTGCCAGCAGCTTAGTGGCTAGCGCCCGAGGGAGCACAGATACGCAGTATTTT; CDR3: CASSLVASARGSTDTQYF
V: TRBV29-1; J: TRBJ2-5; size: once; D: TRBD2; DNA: TGCAGCGTTGTGACGCGGGGGTTTGGAGAGACCCAGTACTTC; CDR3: CSVVTRGFGETQYF
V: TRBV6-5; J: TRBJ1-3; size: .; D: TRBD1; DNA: TGTGCCAGCAGTTTCACAGGGGCTGGAAACACCATATATTTT; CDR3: CASSFTGAGNTIYF
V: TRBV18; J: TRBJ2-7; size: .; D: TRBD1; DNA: TGTGCCAGCTCACCAGGGACAGCTAACTACGAGCAGTACTTC; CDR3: CASSPGTANYEQYF
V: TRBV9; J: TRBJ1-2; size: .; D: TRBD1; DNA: TGTGCCAGCAGCGAGCCCCGGGACAGGGTTGGGGAGTACACCTTC; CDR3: CASSEPRDRVGEYTF
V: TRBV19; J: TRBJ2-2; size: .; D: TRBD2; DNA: TGTGCCAGTAGTTCTAGCGGGGGCACCGGGGAGCTGTTTTTT; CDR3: CASSSSGGTGELFF
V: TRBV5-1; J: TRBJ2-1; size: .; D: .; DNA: TGCGCCAGCAGCTTTGAGGGGGGGCCTGGTGGTGAGCAGTTCTTC; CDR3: CASSFEGGPGGEQFF
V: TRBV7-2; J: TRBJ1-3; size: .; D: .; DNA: TGTGCCAGCAGCTTAATCCGAGTAACCTCTGGAAACACCATATATTTT; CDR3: CASSLIRVTSGNTIYF
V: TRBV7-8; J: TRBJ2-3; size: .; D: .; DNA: TGTGCCAGCAGCTTAGGAGGGTTGGATACGCAGTATTTT; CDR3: CASSLGGLDTQYF
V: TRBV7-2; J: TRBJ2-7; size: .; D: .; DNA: TGTGCCAGCAGCTTACGGTGGGCATCCTACGAGCAGTACTTC; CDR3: CASSLRWASYEQYF
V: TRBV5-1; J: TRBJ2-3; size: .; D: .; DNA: TGCGCCAGCAGCTCCCGACTCACAGATACGCAGTATTTT; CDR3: CASSSRLTDTQYF
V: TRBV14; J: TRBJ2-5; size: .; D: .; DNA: TGTGCCAGCAGCCAAATGTTACTGAGCAGGGGCCAAGAGACCCAGTACTTC; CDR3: CASSQMLLSRGQETQYF
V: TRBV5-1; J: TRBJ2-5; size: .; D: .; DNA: TGCGCCAGCAGCTTCGCGGTCGGGGTACAAGAGACCCAGTACTTC; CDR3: CASSFAVGVQETQYF
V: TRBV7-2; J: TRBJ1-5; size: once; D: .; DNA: TGTGCCAGCAGTTCCATGGGAGCCCGGCCCCAGCATTTT; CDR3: CASSSMGARPQHF
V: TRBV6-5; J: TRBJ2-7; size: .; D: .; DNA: TGTGCCAGCAGTTACAGTAAAGATGTGAGCTCCTACGAGCAGTACTTC; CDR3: CASSYSKDVSSYEQYF
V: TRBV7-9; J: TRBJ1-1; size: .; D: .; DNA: TGTGCCAGCAGCCCTACAGGGAGCACTGAAGCTTTCTTT; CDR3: CASSPTGSTEAFF
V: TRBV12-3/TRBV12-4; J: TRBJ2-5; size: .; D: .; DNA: TGTGCCAGCAGAATACAAGAGACCCAGTACTTC; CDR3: CASRIQETQYF
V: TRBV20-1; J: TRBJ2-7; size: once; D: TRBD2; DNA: TGCAGTGCTCGCGGGGGCTACGAGCAGTACTTC; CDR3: CSARGGYEQYF
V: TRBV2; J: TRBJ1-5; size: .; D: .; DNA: TGTGCCAGCAGTGACCGAGACAATCAGCCCCAGCATTTT; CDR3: CASSDRDNQPQHF
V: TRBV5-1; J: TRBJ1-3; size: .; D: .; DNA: TGCGCCAGCAGCTTGGCGACAGGAGACTCTGGAAACACCATATATTTT; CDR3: CASSLATGDSGNTIYF
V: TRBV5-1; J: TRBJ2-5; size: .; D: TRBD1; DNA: TGCGCCAGCAGCTCACGGGGACAGGGACTACAAGAGACCCAGTACTTC; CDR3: CASSSRGQGLQETQYF
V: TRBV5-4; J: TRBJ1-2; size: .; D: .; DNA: TGTGCCAGCAGCTTGGTCGGGATGACAACAGGGTTAGGAGGCTACACCTTC; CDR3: CASSLVGMTTGLGGYTF
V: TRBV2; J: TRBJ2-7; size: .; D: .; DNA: TGTGCCAGCAGTGAAGACGGGTGGCAGGGCTACGAGCAGTACTTC; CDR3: CASSEDGWQGYEQYF
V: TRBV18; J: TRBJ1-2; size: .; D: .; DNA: TGTGCCAGCTCACCTTCAGCCGGAGCTAACTATGGCTACACCTTC; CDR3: CASSPSAGANYGYTF
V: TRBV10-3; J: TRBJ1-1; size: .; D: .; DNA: TGTGCCATCGGGAGAGGCCCTGAAGCTTTCTTT; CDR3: CAIGRGPEAFF
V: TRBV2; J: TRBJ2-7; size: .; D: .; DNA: TGTGCCAGCAGAAGGACAGCTTACTCCTACGAGCAGTACTTC; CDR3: CASRRTAYSYEQYF
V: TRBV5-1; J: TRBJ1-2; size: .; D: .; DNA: TGCGCCAGCAGCGGGCAGGCGAACTATGGCTACACCTTC; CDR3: CASSGQANYGYTF
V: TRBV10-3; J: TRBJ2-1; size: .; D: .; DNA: TGTGCCACCTCAACAGGGAGCTCCTACAATGAGCAGTTCTTC; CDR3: CATSTGSSYNEQFF
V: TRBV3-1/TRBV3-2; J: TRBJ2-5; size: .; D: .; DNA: TGTGCCAGCAGCCAAGGACTAATGGAGACCCAGTACTTC; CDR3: CASSQGLMETQYF
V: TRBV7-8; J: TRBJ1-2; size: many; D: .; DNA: TGTGCCAGCAGCTTAGTTCCGGAGGAGGTCTATGGCTACACCTTC; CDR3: CASSLVPEEVYGYTF
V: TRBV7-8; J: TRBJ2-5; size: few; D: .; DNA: TGTGCCAGCAGCTTAGATGCAGGACAAGAGACCCAGTACTTC; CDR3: CASSLDAGQETQYF
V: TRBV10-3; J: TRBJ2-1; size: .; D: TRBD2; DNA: TGTGCCATCAGTGAGCCGGGGGGGGCCAACAATGAGCAGTTCTTC; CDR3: CAISEPGGANNEQFF
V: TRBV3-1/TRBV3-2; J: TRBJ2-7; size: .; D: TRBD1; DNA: TGTGCCAGCAGCAGGACAGGGGACTCCTACGAGCAGTACTTC; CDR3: CASSRTGDSYEQYF
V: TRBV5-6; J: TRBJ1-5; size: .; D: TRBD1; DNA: TGTGCCAGCAGCTCGAGACAGGGTAGCAATCAGCCCCAGCATTTT; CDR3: CASSSRQGSNQPQHF
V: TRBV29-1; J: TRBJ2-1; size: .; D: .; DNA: TGCAGCGGCAAGCAGGGGGGCAATGAGCAGTTCTTC; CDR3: CSGKQGGNEQFF
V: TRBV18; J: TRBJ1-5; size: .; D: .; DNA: TGTGCCAGCTCACCAAGGAGGGAGGGCAATCAGCCCCAGCATTTT; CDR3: CASSPRREGNQPQHF
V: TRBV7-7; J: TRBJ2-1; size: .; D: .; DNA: TGTGCCAGCAGCCCCGGACTATCCTCCTACAATGAGCAGTTCTTC; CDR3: CASSPGLSSYNEQFF
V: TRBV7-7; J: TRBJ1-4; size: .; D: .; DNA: TGTGCCAGCACCCTAGTCTGGGTGCCAAAGTATAATGAAAAACTGTTTTTT; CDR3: CASTLVWVPKYNEKLFF
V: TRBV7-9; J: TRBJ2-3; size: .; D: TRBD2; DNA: TGCGCCAGCAGCTTAATGGGGGGGGAAGATACGCAGTATTTT; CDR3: CASSLMGGEDTQYF
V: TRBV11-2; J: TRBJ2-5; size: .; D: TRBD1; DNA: TGTGCCAGCAGCTTTCCGACAGGGCCTCAAGAGACCCAGTACTTC; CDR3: CASSFPTGPQETQYF
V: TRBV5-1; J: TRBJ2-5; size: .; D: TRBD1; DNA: TGCGCCAGCAGCTTGAGAACAGGGGCCAAGGAAGAGACCCAGTACTTC; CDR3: CASSLRTGAKEETQYF
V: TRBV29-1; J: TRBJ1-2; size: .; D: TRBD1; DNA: TGCAGCGTTGTCGTTTTCCGGCAGGGGGAGGGCTACACCTTC; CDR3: CSVVVFRQGEGYTF
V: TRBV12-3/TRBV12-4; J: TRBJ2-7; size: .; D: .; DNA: TGTGCCAGCGGGAGGGGGACGTACGAGCAGTACTTC; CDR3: CASGRGTYEQYF
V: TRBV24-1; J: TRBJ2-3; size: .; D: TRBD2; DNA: TGTGCCACGGGTGAGCGGGGGGGCGCAGATACGCAGTATTTT; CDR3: CATGERGGADTQYF
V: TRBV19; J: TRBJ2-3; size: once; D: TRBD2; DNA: TGTGCCAGTAGTAGCCGACTAGCAGCCACAGATACGCAGTATTTT; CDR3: CASSSRLAATDTQYF
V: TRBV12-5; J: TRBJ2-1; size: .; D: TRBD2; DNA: TGTGCTAGTGGTAGCGGGGCGCTCTACAATGAGCAGTTCTTC; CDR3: CASGSGALYNEQFF
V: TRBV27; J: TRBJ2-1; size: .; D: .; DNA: TGTGCCAGCAGTTTGGCGGGCTACAATGAGCAGTTCTTC; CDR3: CASSLAGYNEQFF
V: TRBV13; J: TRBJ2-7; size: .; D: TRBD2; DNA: TGTGCCAGCAGCACCGCGCTTGAGAGCGGGGGGGCCCACGAGCAGTACTTC; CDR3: CASSTALESGGAHEQYF
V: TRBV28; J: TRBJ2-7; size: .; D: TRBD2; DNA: TGTGCCAGCAGGCTATTGAAGGTCGCGGGGGACGAGCAGTACTTC; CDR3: CASRLLKVAGDEQYF
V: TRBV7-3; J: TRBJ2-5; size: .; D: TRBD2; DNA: TGTGCCAGCAGCTTAAATAGCGGGGGACAAGAGACCCAGTACTTC; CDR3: CASSLNSGGQETQYF
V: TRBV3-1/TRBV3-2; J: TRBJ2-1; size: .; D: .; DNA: TGTGCCAGCAGCCCCCAAGGGGCCTCCTACAATGAGCAGTTCTTC; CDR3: CASSPQGASYNEQFF
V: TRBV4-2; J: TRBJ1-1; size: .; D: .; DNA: TGTGCCAGCAGCCAAGCAGGGGCGCAAACTGAAGCTTTCTTT; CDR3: CASSQAGAQTEAFF
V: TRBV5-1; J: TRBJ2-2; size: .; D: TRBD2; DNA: TGCGCCAGCAGCTCCCAGACTAGCGGGGGAGGTACCGGGGAGCTGTTTTTT; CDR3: CASSSQTSGGGTGELFF
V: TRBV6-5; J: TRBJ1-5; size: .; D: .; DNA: TGTGCCAGCAGTAGACAGCGCAATCAGCCCCAGCATTTT; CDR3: CASSRQRNQPQHF